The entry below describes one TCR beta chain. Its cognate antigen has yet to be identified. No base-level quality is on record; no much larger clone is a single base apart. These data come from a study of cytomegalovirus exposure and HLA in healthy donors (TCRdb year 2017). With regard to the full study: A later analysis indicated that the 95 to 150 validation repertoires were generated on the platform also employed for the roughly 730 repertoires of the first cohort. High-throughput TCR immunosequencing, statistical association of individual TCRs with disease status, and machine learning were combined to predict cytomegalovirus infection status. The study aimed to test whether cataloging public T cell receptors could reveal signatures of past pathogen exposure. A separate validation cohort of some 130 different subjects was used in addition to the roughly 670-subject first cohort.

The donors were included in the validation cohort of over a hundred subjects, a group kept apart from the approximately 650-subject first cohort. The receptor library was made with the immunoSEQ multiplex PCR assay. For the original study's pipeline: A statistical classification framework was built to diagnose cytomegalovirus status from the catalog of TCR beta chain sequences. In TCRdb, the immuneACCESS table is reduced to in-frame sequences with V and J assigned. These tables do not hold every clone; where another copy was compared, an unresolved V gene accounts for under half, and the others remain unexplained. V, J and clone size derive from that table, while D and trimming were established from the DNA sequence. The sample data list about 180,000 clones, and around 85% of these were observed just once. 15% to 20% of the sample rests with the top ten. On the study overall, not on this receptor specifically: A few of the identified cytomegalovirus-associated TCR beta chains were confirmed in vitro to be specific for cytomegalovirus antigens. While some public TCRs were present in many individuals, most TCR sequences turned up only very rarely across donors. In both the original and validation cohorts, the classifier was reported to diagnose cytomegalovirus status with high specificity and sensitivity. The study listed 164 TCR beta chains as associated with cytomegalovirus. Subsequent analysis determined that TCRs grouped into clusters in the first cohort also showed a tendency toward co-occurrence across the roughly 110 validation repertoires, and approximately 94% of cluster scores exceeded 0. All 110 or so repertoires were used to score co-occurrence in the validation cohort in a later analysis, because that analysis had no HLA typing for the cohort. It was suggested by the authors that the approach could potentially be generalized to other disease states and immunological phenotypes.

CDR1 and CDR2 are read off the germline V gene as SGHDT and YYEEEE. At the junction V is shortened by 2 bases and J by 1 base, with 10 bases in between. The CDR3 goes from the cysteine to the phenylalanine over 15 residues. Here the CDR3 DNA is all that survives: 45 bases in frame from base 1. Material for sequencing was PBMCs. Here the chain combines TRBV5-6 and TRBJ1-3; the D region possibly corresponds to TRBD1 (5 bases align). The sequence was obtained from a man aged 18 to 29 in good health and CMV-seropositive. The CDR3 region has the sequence CASSFLSGSGNTIYF. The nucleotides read TGTGCCAGCAGCTTTCTCTCAGGGTCTGGAAACACCATATATTTT.